The 22 T cell receptor beta chains in this list originate from one sample, sequenced in a study of monozygotic twins with inflammatory bowel disease. TCRdb reprocessed the 5' RACE reads and stores each CDR3 protein as one record, lacking DNA. Its listing shows 200,000 to 250,000 distinct CDR3 sequences. Sequenced sample: blood. These receptors were obtained from a human donor with ulcerative colitis or Crohn's disease, or a healthy co-twin of an affected twin (not recorded which).

The chain employs TRBV7-2 and TRBJ2-5. Germline V gives CDR1 SGHTA, CDR2 FQGNSA. The CDR3 is made up of 15 amino acids. This chain's CDR3 is CASSLNGDSWETQYF.

The gene calls are TRBV12-3 or TRBV12-4 and TRBJ2-1; the D gene TCRdb calls, TRBD1, cannot be checked with no DNA. The CDR3 length is 13 residues. CDR3 in amino acids: CASSRGQGNEQFF.

The gene calls are TRBV13 and TRBJ1-1. In germline, CDR1 is PRHDT, CDR2 FYEKMQ (reference sequence). This CDR3 region has 15 residues. CDR3 region: CASSARRRLNTEAFF.

The genes are TRBV29-1 and TRBJ2-1; the D call from TCRdb, TRBD2, cannot be confirmed without DNA. The CDR3 consists of 13 residues. From germline, CDR1 is SQVTM and CDR2 ANQGSEA. The CDR3 loop reads CSVQRSSGNEQFF.

The V gene is TRBV3-1, the J gene TRBJ1-2; no DNA is available, so the TRBD1 call from TCRdb remains unchecked. The CDR3 extends over 12 amino acids. The V gene's germline CDR1 is LGHDT and CDR2 YNNKEL (reference sequence). The CDR3 sequence: CASGTGKYGYTF.

This chain's CDR3 is CASSAGQLIMNTEAFF. The chain couples TRBV3-1 to TRBJ1-1; no DNA is available, so the TRBD1 call from TCRdb remains unchecked. Germline-derived CDR1 and CDR2 are LGHDT and YNNKEL (reference sequence). The CDR3 is 16 amino acids.

The J gene is TRBJ2-7, the V gene TRBV6-2 or TRBV6-3; checking the TCRdb D call of TRBD1 is not possible without DNA. CDR1 and CDR2 from the germline V gene are MNHEY and SVGEGT. CDR3 length: 14 residues. CDR3 amino acids: CASRTGTGSYEQYF.

V is TRBV11-2 and J is TRBJ2-1; TCRdb returns TRBD2, unconfirmable since there is no DNA. The germline V gene encodes CDR1 SGHAT and CDR2 FQNNGV. The length of the CDR3 is 15 residues. The CDR3 sequence: CASSPYGTSLNEQFF.

The rearrangement uses TRBV6-5 and TRBJ2-1. The CDR3 totals 15 residues. Germline values: CDR1 MNHEY, CDR2 SVGAGI. CDR3 in amino acids: CASSLAYSSYNEQFF.

The CDR3 sequence: CASSVSGLDYGYTF. The gene calls are TRBV9 and TRBJ1-2. There are 14 residues in the CDR3. Germline V lookup: CDR1 SGDLS, CDR2 YYNGEE.

V is TRBV12-3 or TRBV12-4 and J is TRBJ1-1; the TCRdb D gene call, TRBD1, has no DNA to confirm it. The CDR3 sequence is 17 residues long. The CDR3 sequence: CASSLSSSGQGAIEAFF.

The gene calls are TRBV12-3 or TRBV12-4 and TRBJ2-1. CDR3 length equals 13 residues. This CDR3 is CASSLDFYNEQFF.

The CDR3 sequence: CASSAGHFTDTQYF. This chain joins TRBV11-2 and TRBJ2-3; TCRdb's D gene call, TRBD1, goes unchecked for lack of DNA. The CDR3 is 14 residues long. The germline CDR1 and CDR2 sequences are SGHAT and FQNNGV.

This rearrangement joins TRBV5-4 to TRBJ1-6. This CDR3 region has 14 residues. The V gene's germline CDR1 is SGHNT and CDR2 YYREEE (reference sequence). Here the CDR3 reads CASSLAGVGSPLHF. Full variable domain (missing parts from reference TRBV5-4 and TRBJ1-6): ETGVTQSPTHLIKTRGQQVTLRCSSQSGHNTVSWYQQALGQGPQFIFQYYREEENGRGNFPPRFSGLQFPNYSSELNVNALELDDSALYLCASSLAGVGSPLHFGNGTRLTVT.

The V and J genes are TRBV5-1 and TRBJ2-2; the TCRdb D gene call, TRBD2, has no DNA to confirm it. CDR3 length: 14 residues. Per the germline V gene, CDR1 is SGHRS and CDR2 is YFSETQ. This CDR3 is CASKPAGWTGELFF.

This chain uses TRBV5-1 with TRBJ2-3; the TRBD1 assignment by TCRdb is unverifiable without DNA. The CDR3 is 16 amino acids. Per the germline V gene, CDR1 is SGHRS and CDR2 is YFSETQ. The CDR3 reads CASSPPSGVGTDTQYF.

J is TRBJ2-1 and V is TRBV27; TCRdb calls TRBD1, which cannot be checked without DNA. This CDR3 comprises 15 residues. Germline CDR1 is MNHEY and CDR2 is SMNVEV (reference sequence). The CDR3 reads CASSQGQGSVNEQFF.

V is TRBV7-9 and J is TRBJ2-2. Looked up from germline, CDR1 is SEHNR and CDR2 is FQNEAQ (reference sequence). CDR3 length equals 15 residues. The CDR3 sequence: CASSSGHPNTGELFF. Looking up the rest from reference TRBV7-9 and TRBJ2-2 gives the full variable domain: DTGVSQNPRHKITKRGQNVTFRCDPISEHNRLYWYRQTLGQGPEFLTYFQNEAQLEKSRLLSDRFSAERPKGSFSTLEIQRTEQGDSAMYLCASSSGHPNTGELFFGEGSRLTVL.

V and J are TRBV3-1 and TRBJ2-3; TCRdb reports TRBD2, a call that lacks DNA to check it against. This CDR3 region has 15 residues. Germline values: CDR1 LGHDT, CDR2 YNNKEL (reference sequence). This chain's CDR3 is CASSPSSGSGDTQYF.

V and J are TRBV20-1 and TRBJ1-1; the TCRdb D gene call, TRBD1, has no DNA to confirm it. This CDR3 is 16 amino acids long. Germline V gene data show CDR1 as DFQATT and CDR2 as SNEGSKA (reference sequence). The CDR3 loop reads CSARWGSQRPNTEAFF.

The chain combines TRBV10-3 with TRBJ1-5. Germline CDR1 reads ENHRY; CDR2 reads SYGVKD. This CDR3 region has 13 residues. This CDR3 is CAISEVVNQPQHF.

The gene calls are TRBV9 and TRBJ1-1. Germline CDR1 is SGDLS and CDR2 is YYNGEE. The CDR3 covers 13 residues. The CDR3 spells CASSSLHRTEAFF.